Each of the 15 T cell receptor beta chains below was sequenced from the same sample in a study of tumor-infiltrating lymphocytes in primary liver carcinoma. The investigators made TCR beta cDNA from about 510 ng total RNA, using a constant-region primer. Amplification in three nested multiplex PCR rounds with slightly modified ARM-PCR gave rise to TCR beta libraries. With TRBV1-TRBV30 forward primers and a C-beta reverse primer, the first two PCR rounds were run for approximately 10 cycles each. TCRdb processed the multiplex PCR reads anew with MiXCR; each CDR3 protein has one entry. The data show a few hundred thousand distinct CDR3 sequences, around three fifths seen once. Both blood RNA, taken from unsorted whole blood, and germline DNA were extracted. Material for sequencing was peripheral blood. The receptors derive from a woman aged 25 to 39 with primary liver carcinoma and hepatitis B virus infection.

In this sample, this clonotype turned up many times. V is TRBV12-3 or TRBV12-4 and J is TRBJ2-1; the D is unclear. The CDR3 is 11 amino acids. V lost 6 bases, J lost 8 bases, and 8 bases lay in between. This CDR3 is CASRFSYEQFF. DNA of the CDR3: TGTGCCAGCAGGTTCAGCTATGAGCAGTTCTTC.

There are many counts of this clonotype. V usage is TRBV29-1 and J usage is TRBJ2-1, with D unresolved. From germline, CDR1 is SQVTM and CDR2 ANQGSEA. The CDR3 is made up of 13 amino acids. Trimming shortened V by 6 bases and J by 0 bases, and 9 bases separated the two germline ends. CDR3 residues: CSVFPGSYNEQFF. DNA for the CDR3: TGCAGCGTCTTTCCAGGCTCCTACAATGAGCAGTTCTTC.

J is TRBJ2-7 and V is TRBV10-3; D possibly corresponds to TRBD2 (6 bases). The CDR3 spans 19 residues. Per germline, CDR1 ENHRY and CDR2 SYGVKD. Deletions cut 2 bases from V and 4 bases from J, with 27 bases between. The CDR3 DNA is TGTGCCATCAGTGAGACGGAAAGACTTAGCGGCCACAGACTTTACGAGCAGTACTTC. It is translated as CAISETERLSGHRLYEQYF.

The chain couples TRBV7-9 to TRBJ2-7; 8 positions match TRBD2. Germline V CDR1 and CDR2: SEHNR, FQNEAQ (reference sequence). There are 14 residues in the CDR3. V gave up 5 bases and J gave up 6 bases; unmatched junction bases: 9. As DNA, the CDR3 is TGTGCCAGCAGCCCGATAGCGGGACCTGGCGAGCAGTACTTC. Translation: CASSPIAGPGEQYF.

This chain links TRBV5-4 with TRBJ2-7; 7 bases line up with TRBD2. After removal of 3 bases from V and 2 bases from J, the junction contained 8 bases not matched to a gene. The CDR3 is made up of 15 amino acids. In germline, CDR1 is SGHNT, CDR2 YYREEE (reference sequence). The CDR3 region has the DNA TGTGCCAGCAGCTCCCGAACTAGCGCGACCTACGAGCAGTACTTC. Protein product: CASSSRTSATYEQYF. The full variable domain, its missing parts supplied by reference TRBV5-4 and TRBJ2-7, is ETGVTQSPTHLIKTRGQQVTLRCSSQSGHNTVSWYQQALGQGPQFIFQYYREEENGRGNFPPRFSGLQFPNYSSELNVNALELDDSALYLCASSSRTSATYEQYFGPGTRLTVT.

This clonotype was seen only once. The gene calls are TRBV7-9 and TRBJ1-1; no definite D call. Germline-derived CDR1 and CDR2 are SEHNR and FQNEAQ (reference sequence). CDR3 length: 15 residues. Trimming removed 2 bases at V and 6 bases at J, with 16 bases between. For the CDR3, the DNA is TGTGCCAGCAGCTTAACCAGATACAAGGACTCTGAAGCTTTCTTT. As protein: CASSLTRYKDSEAFF.

With regard to this clonotype: The CDR3 end shows no conserved phenylalanine or tryptophan, and so a read error is likely. This chain connects TRBV11-1 to TRBJ1-1; TRBD1 matches 12 bases. Germline V gives CDR1 SGHAT, CDR2 FQDESV (reference sequence). This CDR3 is 15 amino acids long. Trimming cost V 0 bases and J 6 bases; bases outside gene matches: 2. The CDR3 loop is CASSLAGQGAPEAFI. For the CDR3, the DNA is TGTGCCAGCAGCTTAGCGGGACAGGGGGCTCCTGAAGCTTTCATT.

Only a few counts were recorded for this clonotype. The gene calls are TRBV19 and TRBJ2-1, with 10 bases matching TRBD2. The CDR3 covers 15 residues. In germline, CDR1 is LNHDA, CDR2 SQIVND (reference sequence). The junction had 8 bases not matched to a gene; V was cut back by 7 bases and J by 5 bases. The CDR3 DNA reads TGTGCCAGTAACGTCCCTAGCGGGGGAAACAATGAGCAGTTCTTC. Protein product: CASNVPSGGNNEQFF. The full variable domain, with the rest looked up from reference TRBV19 and TRBJ2-1, is DGGITQSPKYLFRKEGQNVTLSCEQNLNHDAMYWYRQDPGQGLRLIYYSQIVNDFQKGDIAEGYSVSREKKESFPLTVTSAQKNPTAFYLCASNVPSGGNNEQFFGPGTRLTVL.

The rearrangement links TRBV12-3 or TRBV12-4 to TRBJ1-1; perhaps TRBD1 as D (5 bases). The CDR3 has 18 residues. V was clipped by 7 bases and J by 0 bases, with 24 bases between them. The CDR3 spells CASTARGNSDTLNTEAFF. In DNA, the CDR3 is TGTGCCAGCACCGCCCGGGGGAACTCGGATACTTTGAACACTGAAGCTTTCTTT.

About this clonotype: A junction boundary mismatches the germline segment, possibly from a read error. The chain uses TRBV11-2 and TRBJ1-4; unclear D gene. The germline gives CDR1 SGHAT, CDR2 FQNNGV. CDR3 length: 15 residues. The chain's CDR3 is CTSSFGPLWNEKLFF. Here the CDR3 DNA reads TGTACCAGCAGCTTCGGACCCCTGTGGAATGAAAAACTGTTTTTT.

Details on this clonotype: A much larger clonotype is one base distant, so this may be a read error. The J gene is TRBJ2-1, the V gene TRBV11-3; maybe TRBD1 (6 bases). The CDR3 is 14 amino acids. Germline V CDR1 and CDR2: SGHNT, YENEEA. DNA for the CDR3: TGTGTCAGCAGCCCCCGGGACAAATACAATGAGCAGTTCTTC. Translated, it gives CVSSPRDKYNEQFF.

The V gene is TRBV7-9, the J gene TRBJ1-2, with TRBD1 as a possible D gene (6 bases). CDR1 SEHNR and CDR2 FQNEAQ come from the germline V gene (reference sequence). There are 14 residues in the CDR3. V gave up 5 bases and J gave up 2 bases, with 12 bases separating them. For the CDR3, the DNA is TGTGCCAGCAGCCCTCGGACAGAAAACTATGGCTACACCTTC. Encoded protein: CASSPRTENYGYTF.

The genes are TRBV12-5 and TRBJ2-3, with 7 bases identical to TRBD2. V was clipped by 2 bases and J by 4 bases; unmatched bases: 15. This CDR3 region has 18 residues. Germline V gene sequence: CDR1 LGHNT, CDR2 FRNRAP. The CDR3 region has the DNA TGTGCTAGTGGTTTGCCTACGGGGACTACCCGGCCCCCAGATACGCAGTATTTT. Translating it yields CASGLPTGTTRPPDTQYF.

In the case of this clonotype: A much larger clonotype is one base distant, so this may be a read error. The V gene is TRBV12-3 or TRBV12-4, the J gene TRBJ2-5; D call uncertain. The CDR3 contains 11 residues. The CDR3 protein is CAGSRVGTQYF. CDR3 in DNA: TGTGCCGGCAGTCGGGTTGGGACCCAGTACTTC.

On this clonotype: Just one base apart from a much larger clone, this may be a read error. V is TRBV6-2 or TRBV6-3 and J is TRBJ1-4; D gene ambiguous. CDR3 length: 16 residues. The ends were cut back, 7 bases at V and 3 bases at J, with 18 bases in the middle. CDR1 MNHEY and CDR2 SVGEGT come from the germline V gene. The chain's CDR3 is CASNRGTGGANEKLFF. The CDR3 bases are TGTGCCAGCAATCGAGGTACTGGCGGAGCTAATGAAAAACTGTTTTTT.